Listed below are T cell receptor beta chains from one sample, sequenced in a study of blood T cell repertoires in COVID-19. Only in-frame clones appear in the TCRdb table, and some are missing; sequencing was by immunoSEQ multiplex PCR. This table has tens of thousands of clones, around nine tenths appearing once. The material sequenced was peripheral blood. The source is a human donor in a cohort sampled during active COVID-19. CDR3s include the opening cysteine and the closing phenylalanine or tryptophan. A D gene is named only where the DNA matches it firmly. Rows give clone size only sometimes, using once, few, many, or a class for an expanded clone.

V gene,D gene,J gene,clone size,CDR3 protein,CDR3 DNA
TRBV5-6,.,TRBJ2-2,.,CASSLPGLRKNTGELFF,TGTGCCAGCAGCTTGCCCGGACTGCGGAAGAACACCGGGGAGCTGTTTTTT
TRBV19,TRBD2,TRBJ2-1,.,CASSIARSGSSYNEQFF,TGTGCCAGTAGTATAGCAAGAAGCGGGAGCTCCTACAATGAGCAGTTCTTC
TRBV25-1,TRBD1,TRBJ1-4,.,CASSVLGQGDEKLFF,TGTGCCAGCAGTGTTCTGGGACAGGGTGATGAAAAACTGTTTTTT
TRBV7-9,TRBD2,TRBJ2-5,once,CASSLAGTTETQYF,TGTGCCAGCAGCTTAGCAGGGACTACAGAGACCCAGTACTTC
TRBV29-1,TRBD1,TRBJ2-3,.,CSASMGQTTDTQYF,TGCAGCGCTTCGATGGGACAGACCACAGATACGCAGTATTTT
TRBV24-1,.,TRBJ2-3,.,CATSAGTFTDTQYF,TGTGCCACCAGTGCCGGGACTTTCACAGATACGCAGTATTTT
TRBV19,TRBD1,TRBJ1-3,.,CASKRTGDITNNGNTIYF,TGTGCCAGTAAACGAACAGGGGATATCACAAATAACGGAAACACCATATATTTT
TRBV2,.,TRBJ2-4,once,CASKPRGRGHEYF,TGTGCCAGCAAACCCCGCGGCAGGGGCCATGAGTACTTC
TRBV19,.,TRBJ2-7,.,CASSINGYEQYF,TGTGCCAGTAGTATAAACGGCTACGAGCAGTACTTC
TRBV6-1,TRBD1,TRBJ1-2,.,CASSDPGQGYGYTF,TGTGCCAGCAGTGACCCCGGACAGGGGTATGGCTACACCTTC
TRBV7-2,TRBD2,TRBJ2-7,.,CASSRGGAIFEQYF,TGTGCCAGCAGCCGCGGGGGGGCCATTTTCGAGCAGTACTTC
TRBV21-1,.,TRBJ2-7,once,CASSTTRGTVSYEQYF,TGTGCCAGCAGCACCACCAGAGGGACAGTCTCCTACGAGCAGTACTTC
TRBV30,TRBD1,TRBJ1-4,once,CAWRTGVTNEKLFF,TGTGCCTGGCGAACAGGGGTGACTAATGAAAAACTGTTTTTT
TRBV4-2,.,TRBJ2-5,.,CASSQQGRETQYF,TGTGCCAGCAGCCAACAGGGTCGGGAGACCCAGTACTTC
TRBV29-1,.,TRBJ1-4,.,CSVQLATGSDEKLFF,TGCAGCGTCCAATTGGCGACGGGGTCTGATGAAAAACTGTTTTTT
TRBV5-6,.,TRBJ2-3,.,CASSFVTGSTDTQYF,TGTGCCAGCAGCTTTGTAACGGGGAGCACAGATACGCAGTATTTT
TRBV5-5,.,TRBJ1-6,.,CASSLRGSPLNYNSPLHF,TGTGCCAGCAGCTTGCGAGGGTCCCCACTTAACTATAATTCACCCCTCCACTTT
TRBV12-3/TRBV12-4,.,TRBJ1-5,.,CASRSTGYQPQHF,TGTGCCAGCAGGTCTACAGGGTATCAGCCCCAGCATTTT
TRBV19,TRBD1,TRBJ2-5,.,CASSPGTGGLETQYF,TGTGCCAGTAGCCCTGGGACAGGGGGCTTAGAGACCCAGTACTTC
TRBV6-6,.,TRBJ1-6,.,CASSPAGHGSSYNSPLHF,TGTGCCAGCAGTCCAGCGGGACACGGCAGCTCCTATAATTCACCCCTCCACTTT
TRBV10-2,.,TRBJ2-7,.,CASSETRNEQYF,TGCGCCAGCAGTGAGACTAGGAACGAGCAGTACTTC
TRBV15,TRBD2,TRBJ2-3,.,CATSSGGGADTQYF,TGTGCCACCAGTTCTGGCGGGGGGGCGGATACGCAGTATTTT
TRBV5-4,.,TRBJ2-5,.,CASSGSGNQETQYF,TGTGCCAGCAGCGGTAGCGGCAACCAAGAGACCCAGTACTTC
TRBV18,.,TRBJ2-5,.,CASSLYQGTGPRETQYF,TGTGCCAGCTCACTTTACCAGGGGACGGGCCCTCGAGAGACCCAGTACTTC
TRBV10-3,.,TRBJ2-5,.,CASTLGGQGKETQYF,TGTGCCTCAACCCTCGGCGGGCAGGGGAAAGAGACCCAGTACTTC
TRBV7-2,TRBD2,TRBJ2-5,.,CASSLRVSGGQETQYF,TGTGCCAGCAGCTTACGAGTTAGCGGGGGCCAAGAGACCCAGTACTTC
TRBV6-5,TRBD1,TRBJ1-1,.,CASSPGDREGTEAFF,TGTGCCAGCAGTCCCGGGGACAGGGAGGGCACTGAAGCTTTCTTT
TRBV7-3,.,TRBJ2-5,.,CASSKDRQETQYF,TGTGCCAGCAGCAAGGACAGACAAGAGACCCAGTACTTC
TRBV7-2,.,TRBJ2-5,.,CASSLGASARRETQYF,TGTGCCAGCAGCTTAGGGGCCTCAGCCCGTCGGGAGACCCAGTACTTC
TRBV11-2,TRBD2,TRBJ2-7,.,CASSPGTSGGVHEQYF,TGTGCCAGCAGCCCCGGGACTAGCGGGGGGGTTCACGAGCAGTACTTC
TRBV12-5,.,TRBJ2-3,.,CASGLVVLDTQYF,TGTGCTAGTGGTTTGGTCGTATTAGATACGCAGTATTTT
TRBV7-3,.,TRBJ1-2,.,CASSLRPGPNYGYTF,TGTGCCAGCAGCTTAAGGCCAGGTCCTAACTATGGCTACACCTTC
TRBV7-3,TRBD2,TRBJ2-2,.,CASSLTSGGVNTGELFF,TGTGCCAGCAGCTTGACTAGCGGGGGCGTGAACACCGGGGAGCTGTTTTTT
TRBV3-1/TRBV3-2,.,TRBJ2-2,.,CASSRRVDTGELFF,TGTGCCAGCAGCCGCCGAGTTGACACCGGGGAGCTGTTTTTT
TRBV5-1,TRBD2,TRBJ2-1,once,CASSLVLAGGHGEQFF,TGCGCCAGCAGCTTGGTACTAGCGGGGGGGCATGGTGAGCAGTTCTTC
TRBV2,.,TRBJ2-5,.,CASSREETQYF,TGTGCCAGCAGCAGGGAAGAGACCCAGTACTTC
TRBV27,TRBD2,TRBJ2-5,.,CASMSYRGGGAEETQYF,TGTGCCAGCATGAGTTATCGGGGCGGGGGGGCCGAGGAGACCCAGTACTTC
TRBV5-1,TRBD1,TRBJ2-7,.,CASSFRTGSSYEQYF,TGCGCCAGCAGCTTCAGGACAGGAAGCTCCTACGAGCAGTACTTC
TRBV2,TRBD1,TRBJ1-4,.,CASSENGQGREKLFF,TGTGCCAGCAGTGAAAACGGACAGGGTAGGGAAAAACTGTTTTTT
TRBV5-1,.,TRBJ2-1,.,CASSLARVAEGNEQFF,TGCGCCAGCAGCTTGGCCAGGGTAGCGGAGGGTAATGAGCAGTTCTTC
TRBV6-5,TRBD1,TRBJ1-1,.,CASSFRRDRNTEAFF,TGTGCCAGCAGTTTCCGCCGGGACAGGAACACTGAAGCTTTCTTT
TRBV5-1,.,TRBJ1-3,.,CASSLGTPGRNTIYF,TGCGCCAGCAGCTTGGGGACTCCTGGACGAAACACCATATATTTT
TRBV30,TRBD2,TRBJ2-1,.,CAWRARLAGGPQSSNEQFF,TGTGCCTGGAGGGCCCGCCTAGCGGGGGGCCCACAATCATCCAATGAGCAGTTCTTC
TRBV7-3,.,TRBJ2-3,once,CASSTQVGGGPDTQYF,TGTGCCAGCTCCACCCAAGTAGGGGGGGGCCCAGATACGCAGTATTTT
TRBV9,.,TRBJ2-3,.,CASTAWDSYTDTQYF,TGTGCCAGCACCGCTTGGGACTCCTACACAGATACGCAGTATTTT